The 23 T cell receptor beta chains presented below share a single source sample, sequenced in a study of blood T cell repertoires in COVID-19. Profiling relied on immunoSEQ multiplex PCR, and the TCRdb table lists in-frame clones only, not all of them. The sample includes about 270,000 clones, 86% seen only once; the top ten take roughly 12%. Source material: peripheral blood. The receptors stem from a woman in her twenties or thirties with COVID-19, enrolled during active disease.

The J gene is TRBJ2-7, the V gene TRBV14; D not resolved. This CDR3 has 14 amino acids. CDR1 is SGHDN and CDR2 is FVKESK in the germline V gene. Trimming removed 0 bases from V and 5 bases from J, with 11 bases in between. The CDR3 here is CASSQESSGDEQYF. The DNA for the CDR3 is TGTGCCAGCAGCCAAGAGTCCAGTGGAGACGAGCAGTACTTC.

The CDR3 DNA follows: TGTGCCAGCAAGGGGGTTTCGGAGACCCAGTACTTC. Translated: CASKGVSETQYF. This chain uses TRBV2 with TRBJ2-5; a weak D match, TRBD1 (6 bases). Trimming shortened V by 7 bases and J by 5 bases, and 11 bases separated the two germline ends. The CDR3 is 12 amino acids. Germline values: CDR1 SNHLY, CDR2 FYNNEI.

V is TRBV27 and J is TRBJ1-5; TRBD1 is a possible D gene (5 bases). The CDR3 is made up of 13 amino acids. CDR1 and CDR2 (germline): MNHEY, SMNVEV (reference sequence). V lost 7 bases and J 9 bases, leaving 16 bases between the germline ends. The CDR3 DNA follows: TGTGCCAGCAAGAATCTCTTCCAGGGGCCCCAGCATTTT. Its protein product is CASKNLFQGPQHF.

V is TRBV5-4 and J is TRBJ1-4; a possible D gene is TRBD1 (5 bases). Looked up from germline, CDR1 is SGHNT and CDR2 is YYREEE (reference sequence). The CDR3 is 16 amino acids. V was clipped by 4 bases and J by 8 bases, with 21 bases between them. The DNA for the CDR3 is TGTGCCAGCAGCCCTAGTTCGGGGGGTATGGGGGAAAAACTGTTTTTT. Its protein product is CASSPSSGGMGEKLFF.

This chain joins TRBV6-2 or TRBV6-3 and TRBJ2-5; perhaps TRBD2 as D (5 bases). The CDR3 is 15 residues long. Germline V lookup: CDR1 MNHEY, CDR2 SVGEGT. V lost 2 bases and J lost 4, with 14 bases in between. CDR3 loop: CASSYLPGLGETQYF. CDR3 sequence (DNA): TGTGCCAGCAGTTACCTCCCGGGGTTGGGAGAGACCCAGTACTTC.

V and J are TRBV4-2 and TRBJ2-5, with 7 bases that match TRBD2. After removal of 4 bases from V and 1 base from J, the junction contained 3 bases not matched to a gene. The CDR3 runs 14 residues. Per the germline V gene, CDR1 is LGHNA and CDR2 is YNFKEQ. CDR3 amino acids: CASSRRLAQETQYF. The CDR3 nucleotides read TGTGCCAGCAGCCGAAGACTAGCCCAAGAGACCCAGTACTTC.

This sequence joins TRBV10-1 and TRBJ2-1; D uncertain. Germline CDR1 and CDR2: WNHNN and SYGVQD (reference sequence). CDR3 size: 15 residues. V dropped 3 bases and J dropped 4 bases, with 13 bases sitting between them. The CDR3 region is CASSDSPGSYNEQFF. CDR3 DNA: TGCGCCAGCAGTGATTCTCCCGGGTCATACAATGAGCAGTTCTTC.

The chain links TRBV13 to TRBJ2-4; D is undetermined. Trimming shortened V by 1 base and J by 8 bases, and 12 bases separated the two germline ends. This CDR3 spans 14 amino acids. Germline lookup yields CDR1 PRHDT and CDR2 FYEKMQ (reference sequence). CDR3 coding DNA: TGTGCCAGCAGCTTAGAAGGCCGAGGAGACATTCAGTACTTC. It translates to CASSLEGRGDIQYF.

This clone has more than one count but fewer than ten. The J gene is TRBJ2-3, the V gene TRBV11-2, with 9 bases matching TRBD2. V trimming: 1 base; J trimming: 3 bases; junction bases outside the gene matches: 2. The CDR3 is 15 residues long. Germline values: CDR1 SGHAT, CDR2 FQNNGV. The CDR3 loop reads CASSLVSGGTDTQYF. CDR3 in DNA: TGTGCCAGCAGCTTAGTTAGCGGGGGTACAGATACGCAGTATTTT. Supplemented by reference TRBV11-2 and TRBJ2-3, the full variable domain reads EAGVAQSPRYKIIEKRQSVAFWCNPISGHATLYWYQQILGQGPKLLIQFQNNGVVDDSQLPKDRFSAERLKGVDSTLKIQPAKLEDSAVYLCASSLVSGGTDTQYFGPGTRLTVL.

The rearrangement uses TRBV4-1 and TRBJ2-1; 8 nucleotides agree with TRBD2. Per the germline V gene, CDR1 is MGHRA and CDR2 is YSYEKL. The length of the CDR3 is 17 residues. The V and J ends lost 2 bases and 0 bases, in that order; junction bases with no gene match: 6. The CDR3 is CASSQLAGELSYNEQFF. CDR3 in DNA: TGCGCCAGCAGCCAACTAGCGGGTGAACTCTCCTACAATGAGCAGTTCTTC.

The chain carries TRBV11-2 and TRBJ2-3, with 10 bases aligning to TRBD2. This CDR3 contains 14 residues. Trimming at V came to 5 bases and at J to 9 bases, leaving 8 bases not matched to a gene. Germline V gene data show CDR1 as SGHAT and CDR2 as FQNNGV. The CDR3 DNA sequence: TGTGCCAGCAGCCCTAGCGGGGGTGGGGGGACGCAGTATTTT. Encoded protein: CASSPSGGGGTQYF.

This chain uses TRBV6-1 with TRBJ2-7; 10 bases align to TRBD1. This CDR3 has 15 residues. V lost 2 bases and J lost 4; bases outside the gene matches: 5. Germline V gives CDR1 MNHNS, CDR2 SASEGT. The CDR3 coding sequence is TGTGCCAGCAGTGAACTCGGACAGGGGGGATACGAGCAGTACTTC. It codes for CASSELGQGGYEQYF.

CDR3 coding DNA: TGCGCCAGCAGCCCGGGACAGGGGTCTCCGGATGAGCAGTTCTTC. Protein product: CASSPGQGSPDEQFF. The genes are TRBV5-1 and TRBJ2-1; 10 nucleotides match TRBD1. The V gene end was trimmed by 4 bases and the J gene end by 8 bases; junction bases not matched to a gene: 9. CDR1 and CDR2 (germline): SGHRS, YFSETQ. The CDR3 contains 15 residues.

The rearrangement joins TRBV28 to TRBJ1-4; no clear D. CDR1 and CDR2 from the germline V gene are MDHEN and SYDVKM. This CDR3 region has 18 residues. V was clipped by 2 bases and J by 1 base, with 17 bases between them. The CDR3 sequence is CASSLVRWQMGTNEKLFF. The CDR3 DNA reads as TGTGCCAGCAGTTTAGTGCGGTGGCAGATGGGAACTAATGAAAAACTGTTTTTT.

This chain joins TRBV27 and TRBJ2-2; TRBD1 matches 7 bases. Per germline, CDR1 MNHEY and CDR2 SMNVEV (reference sequence). With 5 bases clipped from V and 0 bases from J, the junction kept 3 bases outside the gene matches. This CDR3 is 15 amino acids long. CDR3 bases: TGTGCCAGCAGTCTAGGGACAGCGAACACCGGGGAGCTGTTTTTT. This sequence encodes CASSLGTANTGELFF.

The chain links TRBV7-9 to TRBJ2-3, with 10 positions matching TRBD1. V was pared by 2 bases and J by 6 bases, with 11 bases of the junction left unmatched. CDR1 is SEHNR, CDR2 FQNEAQ, per germline (reference sequence). CDR3 length: 17 residues. This chain's CDR3 is CASSLTGTGDGSDTQYF. CDR3 DNA sequence: TGTGCCAGCAGCTTAACAGGGACAGGGGATGGTAGTGATACGCAGTATTTT.

The V call is TRBV28, the J call TRBJ1-5, with TRBD1 matching 7 bases. Germline assignment: CDR1 MDHEN and CDR2 SYDVKM. CDR3 size: 14 residues. The V gene end was trimmed by 3 bases and the J gene end by 7 bases; junction bases not matched to a gene: 6. CDR3 DNA sequence: TGTGCCAGCAGTTTTAGAGGGGGCGCCCAGCCCCAGCATTTT. Its protein is CASSFRGGAQPQHF.

V gene TRBV4-1 combines with J gene TRBJ1-1; 7 bases match TRBD1. The CDR3 loop spans 17 amino acids. After removal of 0 bases from V and 1 base from J, the junction contained 8 bases not matched to a gene. Germline V gene data show CDR1 as MGHRA and CDR2 as YSYEKL. Here the CDR3 DNA reads TGCGCCAGCAGCCAAGAAGTGGAGGGGGCCCCGAACACTGAAGCTTTCTTT. Translation: CASSQEVEGAPNTEAFF.

The V and J genes are TRBV5-1 and TRBJ2-6; 10 positions match TRBD1. The CDR3 is made up of 17 amino acids. Trimming removed 0 bases from V and 3 bases from J; junction bases left unmatched: 3. Germline CDR1 is SGHRS and CDR2 is YFSETQ. This CDR3 reads CASSLGQGAYGANVLTF. As DNA, the CDR3 is TGCGCCAGCAGCTTGGGACAGGGGGCATATGGGGCCAACGTCCTGACTTTC.

The chain employs TRBV5-1 and TRBJ2-7, with D perhaps matching TRBD1 (5 bases). The germline V and J ends were trimmed by 0 bases and 0 bases, with 7 bases remaining between them. CDR1 is SGHRS, CDR2 YFSETQ, per germline. This CDR3 has 14 residues. The CDR3 region has the DNA TGCGCCAGCAGCTTGGTACAGGACTCCTACGAGCAGTACTTC. The encoded protein is CASSLVQDSYEQYF. Using reference TRBV5-1 and TRBJ2-7 for the parts outside the CDR3, the full variable domain is KAGVTQTPRYLIKTRGQQVTLSCSPISGHRSVSWYQQTPGQGLQFLFEYFSETQRNKGNFPGRFSGRQFSNSRSEMNVSTLELGDSALYLCASSLVQDSYEQYFGPGTRLTVT.

CDR3: CASTTENSYEQYF. The CDR3 DNA sequence: TGCGCCAGCACAACAGAAAACTCCTACGAGCAGTACTTC. J is TRBJ2-7 and V is TRBV5-1; D uncertain. CDR1 SGHRS and CDR2 YFSETQ come from the germline V gene. Trimming shortened V by 6 bases and J by 0 bases, and 10 bases separated the two germline ends. The CDR3 contains 13 residues.

The V and J genes are TRBV11-2 and TRBJ2-6; 9 bases are shared with TRBD2. The CDR3 length is 16 residues. The V segment lost 6 bases and the J segment 2 bases; nucleotides outside the gene matches: 5. The germline V gene has CDR1 SGHAT and CDR2 FQNNGV. CDR3 sequence reads: CASRASGGPGANVLTF. CDR3 coding DNA: TGTGCCAGCAGGGCCAGCGGGGGGCCTGGGGCCAACGTCCTGACTTTC. Full variable domain (rest looked up from reference TRBV11-2 and TRBJ2-6): EAGVAQSPRYKIIEKRQSVAFWCNPISGHATLYWYQQILGQGPKLLIQFQNNGVVDDSQLPKDRFSAERLKGVDSTLKIQPAKLEDSAVYLCASRASGGPGANVLTFGAGSRLTVL.

CDR3 loop: CASSGAGWHGYTF. The CDR3 coding sequence is TGTGCCAGCAGCGGAGCAGGGTGGCATGGCTACACCTTC. The genes are TRBV7-9 and TRBJ1-2; a possible D gene is TRBD1 (5 bases). The CDR3 has 13 amino acids. Trimming removed 5 bases at V and 6 bases at J, with 13 bases between. The germline V gene encodes CDR1 SEHNR and CDR2 FQNEAQ (reference sequence). Full variable domain (remainder filled in from reference TRBV7-9 and TRBJ1-2): DTGVSQNPRHKITKRGQNVTFRCDPISEHNRLYWYRQTLGQGPEFLTYFQNEAQLEKSRLLSDRFSAERPKGSFSTLEIQRTEQGDSAMYLCASSGAGWHGYTFGSGTRLTVV.